These 20 T cell receptor beta chains came from one sample sequenced in a study of technical replicates of blood from a few donors. Assay used: immunoSEQ multiplex PCR; TCRdb lists only in-frame clones, some missing. This sample has fewer than 100,000 clones; around nine tenths occur once, and the top ten carry approximately 0.42%. The specimen was T cells isolated from PBMCs. The receptors here all came from a human donor in good health.

This chain connects TRBV19 to TRBJ2-1, with 10 bases identical to TRBD2. CDR3 size: 15 residues. Germline values: CDR1 LNHDA, CDR2 SQIVND (reference sequence). The V segment lost 6 bases and the J segment 9 bases; nucleotides outside the gene matches: 11. The CDR3 sequence is CASSPRLAGEGEQFF. The CDR3 DNA reads TGTGCCAGTAGCCCGAGGCTAGCGGGAGAGGGTGAGCAGTTCTTC.

This CDR3 is CASSLALGSGANVLTF. CDR3 DNA: TGTGCCAGCAGCTTAGCGCTCGGCTCTGGGGCCAACGTCCTGACTTTC. The chain has TRBV7-9 and TRBJ2-6; no definite D call. The CDR3 has 16 amino acids. In germline, CDR1 is SEHNR, CDR2 FQNEAQ (reference sequence). V shed 0 bases and J shed 0 bases, with 6 bases lying between them.

The J gene is TRBJ2-5, the V gene TRBV30; 10 nucleotides align to TRBD2. The CDR3 totals 14 residues. V was pared by 2 bases and J by 5 bases, with 5 bases of the junction left unmatched. Germline assignment: CDR1 GTSNPN and CDR2 SVGIG (reference sequence). The CDR3 is CAWSIISGGETQYF. The CDR3 DNA sequence: TGTGCCTGGAGTATAATTAGCGGGGGGGAGACCCAGTACTTC.

The chain has TRBV5-1 and TRBJ1-5; D may be TRBD1 (5 bases). The CDR3 spans 15 residues. Germline CDR1 reads SGHRS; CDR2 reads YFSETQ. Trimming shortened V by 0 bases and J by 2 bases, and 9 bases separated the two germline ends. For the CDR3, the DNA is TGCGCCAGCAGCTTGGCCCCGGGGGGCAATCAGCCCCAGCATTTT. It encodes CASSLAPGGNQPQHF.

V and J are TRBV4-2 and TRBJ2-5; D may be TRBD2 (5 bases). The CDR3 spans 15 residues. The V gene lost 0 bases and the J gene lost 8 bases, with 16 bases spanning the gap. In germline, CDR1 is LGHNA, CDR2 YNFKEQ. The DNA for the CDR3 is TGTGCCAGCAGCCAAGATCAGGAGGAAACAAGCACCCAGTACTTC. Its translation: CASSQDQEETSTQYF.

The V call is TRBV6-5, the J call TRBJ2-1; TRBD2 agrees at 10 bases. Germline loops: CDR1 MNHEY, CDR2 SVGAGI. The CDR3 extends over 16 amino acids. J was trimmed by 8 bases and V by 2 bases; bases with no gene match: 9. In DNA, the CDR3 is TGTGCCAGCAGTTACCCGAAGCGGGAGGGCGGCGATGAGCAGTTCTTC. Its protein is CASSYPKREGGDEQFF.

V usage is TRBV5-4 and J usage is TRBJ2-5, with 9 positions matching TRBD2. V trimming: 2 bases; J trimming: 5 bases; junction bases outside the gene matches: 13. Germline CDR1 is SGHNT and CDR2 is YYREEE (reference sequence). This CDR3 is built from 17 residues. The CDR3 is CASSFMLAGIGWETQYF. CDR3 in DNA: TGTGCCAGCAGCTTCATGCTAGCGGGAATAGGATGGGAGACCCAGTACTTC. The full variable domain, completed using reference TRBV5-4 and TRBJ2-5, is ETGVTQSPTHLIKTRGQQVTLRCSSQSGHNTVSWYQQALGQGPQFIFQYYREEENGRGNFPPRFSGLQFPNYSSELNVNALELDDSALYLCASSFMLAGIGWETQYFGPGTRLLVL.

CDR3 in DNA: TGTGCCAGCAGCCGGGACTTACTCTACGAGCAGTACTTC. Encoded protein: CASSRDLLYEQYF. The chain links TRBV5-4 to TRBJ2-7; possible D gene TRBD2, 6 bases. CDR1 and CDR2 from the germline V gene are SGHNT and YYREEE (reference sequence). This CDR3 contains 13 residues. Trimming stripped 4 bases from V and 3 bases from J, with 11 bases between.

CDR3 sequence (DNA): TGTGCCAGCTCACCACTGGGGGGAGAGACCCAGTACTTC. Protein: CASSPLGGETQYF. The chain joins TRBV18 to TRBJ2-5, with a weak D call TRBD2 (6 bases). The CDR3 is 13 amino acids. With 1 base removed from V and 4 bases from J, the gap between germline ends came to 7 bases. Germline V lookup: CDR1 KGHSH, CDR2 LQKENI.

V is TRBV7-2 and J is TRBJ2-3; possible D gene TRBD2, 6 bases. The CDR3 length is 16 residues. Trimming left V 0 bases short and J 2 bases short, with 12 bases between. Germline lookup yields CDR1 SGHTA and CDR2 FQGNSA. DNA of the CDR3: TGTGCCAGCAGCTTAGCTCCCGGGAGTCTCACAGATACGCAGTATTTT. Translation: CASSLAPGSLTDTQYF.

The V gene is TRBV9, the J gene TRBJ1-2; 7 nucleotides match TRBD1. V trimming: 2 bases; J trimming: 0 bases; junction bases outside the gene matches: 4. The CDR3 covers 15 residues. CDR1 and CDR2 (germline): SGDLS, YYNGEE. CDR3 sequence reads: CASSVYGTANYGYTF. The DNA for the CDR3 is TGTGCCAGCAGCGTGTACGGGACAGCTAACTATGGCTACACCTTC.

The rearrangement links TRBV7-3 to TRBJ2-7; TRBD2 might be the D (5 bases). V lost 1 base and J 5 bases, leaving 15 bases between the germline ends. The CDR3 spans 15 residues. CDR1 is SGHTA and CDR2 is FQGTGA in the germline V gene. The chain's CDR3 is CASSLSHAGAHEQYF. Here the CDR3 DNA reads TGTGCCAGCAGCTTAAGTCACGCGGGCGCGCACGAGCAGTACTTC.

The V and J genes are TRBV28 and TRBJ2-7; 11 nucleotides line up with TRBD1. The CDR3 contains 19 residues. V was pared by 4 bases and J by 2 bases, with 16 bases of the junction left unmatched. CDR1 is MDHEN, CDR2 SYDVKM, per germline. The CDR3 reads CASSYYWTGQGGPTYEQYF. The CDR3, as DNA: TGTGCCAGCAGTTATTACTGGACGGGACAGGGGGGTCCCACCTACGAGCAGTACTTC.

The chain recombines TRBV4-1 with TRBJ2-2; D may be TRBD1 (6 bases). The CDR3 is 17 amino acids. CDR1 MGHRA and CDR2 YSYEKL come from the germline V gene. V lost 3 bases, J lost 0 bases, and 14 bases lay in between. Written as DNA, the CDR3 is TGCGCCAGCAGCCATAATTCCGGGACATCGAACACCGGGGAGCTGTTTTTT. Translating it yields CASSHNSGTSNTGELFF.

V gene TRBV4-2 combines with J gene TRBJ1-1; a possible D gene is TRBD1 (6 bases). V was shortened by 3 bases and J by 8 bases, with 10 bases between the two germline ends. The CDR3 consists of 12 residues. The germline V gene has CDR1 LGHNA and CDR2 YNFKEQ. CDR3 sequence (DNA): TGTGCCAGCAGCCATCAGACAGGCGAAGCTTTCTTT. Protein: CASSHQTGEAFF.

The gene calls are TRBV15 and TRBJ2-1; D gene ambiguous. Germline V gene lookup returns CDR1 LNHNV and CDR2 YYDKDF (reference sequence). V was shortened by 6 bases and J by 6 bases, with 18 bases between the two germline ends. The CDR3 has 15 amino acids. The CDR3 DNA sequence: TGTGCCACCAGGGTAGGATATACCGCTAGCAATGAGCAGTTCTTC. Protein product: CATRVGYTASNEQFF. Based on the CDR3 plus reference TRBV15 and TRBJ2-1, the full variable domain is DAMVIQNPRYQVTQFGKPVTLSCSQTLNHNVMYWYQQKSSQAPKLLFHYYDKDFNNEADTPDNFQSRRPNTSFCFLDIRSPGLGDTAMYLCATRVGYTASNEQFFGPGTRLTVL.

The V and J genes are TRBV27 and TRBJ2-1; a weak D match, TRBD2 (6 bases). Trimming stripped 5 bases from V and 10 bases from J, with 18 bases between. Germline lookup yields CDR1 MNHEY and CDR2 SMNVEV (reference sequence). The CDR3 runs to 14 residues. CDR3 residues: CASSPRPGLGEQFF. In DNA, the CDR3 is TGTGCCAGCAGTCCTCGACCGGGACTTGGGGAGCAGTTCTTC.

In this sample, this clone turned up a few times. This rearrangement joins TRBV25-1 to TRBJ1-5; maybe TRBD1 (6 bases). The V and J ends lost 5 bases and 6 bases respectively, with 14 bases between them. CDR1 is MGHDK and CDR2 is SYGVNS in the germline V gene. The CDR3 runs to 14 residues. The DNA for the CDR3 is TGTGCCAGCAGTCAGGGGAGGGAATCTCAGCCCCAGCATTTT. This gives the protein CASSQGRESQPQHF.

Regarding this clone: Additional DNA sequences in this sample encode the identical CDR3. This rearrangement joins TRBV5-1 to TRBJ1-2, with D uncertain. This CDR3 has 12 residues. V was trimmed by 0 bases and J by 4 bases, leaving 4 bases between them. The germline V gene encodes CDR1 SGHRS and CDR2 YFSETQ. Written as DNA, the CDR3 is TGCGCCAGCAGCTTGGACAGCTATGGCTACACCTTC. This encodes CASSLDSYGYTF.

The rearrangement links TRBV7-9 to TRBJ2-7, with 8 nucleotides matching TRBD2. CDR3 length: 14 amino acids. J gave up 3 bases and V 5 bases, and 6 bases lay outside the gene matches. Germline CDR1 is SEHNR and CDR2 is FQNEAQ (reference sequence). CDR3 loop: CASSPIAGYYEQYF. CDR3 sequence (DNA): TGTGCCAGCAGCCCTATAGCGGGATACTACGAGCAGTACTTC.